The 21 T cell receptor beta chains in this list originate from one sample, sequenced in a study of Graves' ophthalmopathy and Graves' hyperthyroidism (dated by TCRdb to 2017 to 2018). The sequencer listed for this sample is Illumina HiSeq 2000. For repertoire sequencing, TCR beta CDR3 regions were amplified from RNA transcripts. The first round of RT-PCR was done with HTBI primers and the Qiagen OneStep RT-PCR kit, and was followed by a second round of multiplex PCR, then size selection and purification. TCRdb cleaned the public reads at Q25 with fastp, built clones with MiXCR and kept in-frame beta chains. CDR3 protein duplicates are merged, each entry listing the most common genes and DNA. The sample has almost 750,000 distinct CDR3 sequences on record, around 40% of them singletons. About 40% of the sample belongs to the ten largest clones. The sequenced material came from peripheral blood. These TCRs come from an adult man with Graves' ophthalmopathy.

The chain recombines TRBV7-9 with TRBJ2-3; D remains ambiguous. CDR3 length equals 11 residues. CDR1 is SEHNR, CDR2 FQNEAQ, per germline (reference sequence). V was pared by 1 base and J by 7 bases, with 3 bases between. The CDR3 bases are TGTGCCAGCAGCTTAGTCCATACGCAGTATTTT. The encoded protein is CASSLVHTQYF.

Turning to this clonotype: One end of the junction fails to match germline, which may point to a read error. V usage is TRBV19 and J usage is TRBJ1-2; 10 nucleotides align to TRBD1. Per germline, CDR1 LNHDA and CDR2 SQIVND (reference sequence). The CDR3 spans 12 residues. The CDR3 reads CASSTGGYDYTF. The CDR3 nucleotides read TGTGCCAGCTCGACAGGGGGCTATGACTACACCTTC.

The chain's CDR3 is CATSASGTGYTEAFF. The CDR3 bases are TGTGCCACCAGTGCATCAGGGACAGGGTACACTGAAGCTTTCTTT. The chain employs TRBV24-1 and TRBJ1-1; the match to TRBD1 covers 9 bases. Germline V lookup: CDR1 KGHDR, CDR2 SFDVKD. With V trimmed by 5 bases and J by 3 bases, 6 bases remained unmatched. This CDR3 is built from 15 residues.

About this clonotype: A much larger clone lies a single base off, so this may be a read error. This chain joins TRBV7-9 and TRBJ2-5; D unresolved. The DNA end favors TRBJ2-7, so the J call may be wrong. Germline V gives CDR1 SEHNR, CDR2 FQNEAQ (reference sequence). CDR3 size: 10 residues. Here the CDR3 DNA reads TGTACCAGCAGCCGTTACGAGCAGTACTTC. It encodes CTSSRYEQYF.

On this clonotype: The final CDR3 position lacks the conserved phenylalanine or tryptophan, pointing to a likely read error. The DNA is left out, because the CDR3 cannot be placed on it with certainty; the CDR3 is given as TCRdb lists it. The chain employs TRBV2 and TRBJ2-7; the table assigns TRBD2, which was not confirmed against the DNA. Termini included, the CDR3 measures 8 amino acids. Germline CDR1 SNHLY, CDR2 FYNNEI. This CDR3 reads CASSEVAG.

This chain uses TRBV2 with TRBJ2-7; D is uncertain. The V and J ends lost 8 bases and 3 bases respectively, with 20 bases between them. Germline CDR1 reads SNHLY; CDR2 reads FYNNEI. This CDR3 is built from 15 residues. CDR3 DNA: TGTGCCAGCTCACCAGGTGTAGGTCTGGACTACGAGCAGTACTTC. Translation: CASSPGVGLDYEQYF. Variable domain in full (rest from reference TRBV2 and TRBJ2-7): EPEVTQTPSHQVTQMGQEVILRCVPISNHLYFYWYRQILGQKVEFLVSFYNNEISEKSEIFDDQFSVERPDGSNFTLKIRSTKLEDSAMYFCASSPGVGLDYEQYFGPGTRLTVT.

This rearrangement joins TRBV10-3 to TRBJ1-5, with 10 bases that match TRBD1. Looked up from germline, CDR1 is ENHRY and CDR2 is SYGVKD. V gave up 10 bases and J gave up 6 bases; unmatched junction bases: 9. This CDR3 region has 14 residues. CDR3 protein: CATERDRGGQPQHF. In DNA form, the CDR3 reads TGTGCCACCGAGCGGGACAGGGGTGGTCAGCCCCAGCATTTT.

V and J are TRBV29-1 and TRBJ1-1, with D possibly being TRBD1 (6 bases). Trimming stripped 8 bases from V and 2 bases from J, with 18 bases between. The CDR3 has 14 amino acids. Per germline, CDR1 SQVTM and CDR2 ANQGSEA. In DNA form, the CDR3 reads TGCAGCTACGCGGACAGTGACAGAAACACTGAAGCTTTCTTT. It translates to CSYADSDRNTEAFF.

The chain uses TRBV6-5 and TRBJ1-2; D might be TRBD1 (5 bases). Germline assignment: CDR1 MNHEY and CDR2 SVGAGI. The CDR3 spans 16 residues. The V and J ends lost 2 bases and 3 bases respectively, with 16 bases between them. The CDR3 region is CASSYGGGSTDYGYTF. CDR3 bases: TGTGCCAGCAGTTACGGGGGAGGGTCGACAGACTATGGCTACACCTTC.

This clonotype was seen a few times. This chain's CDR3 is CASSLVVAVNTGELFF. DNA for the CDR3: TGCGCCAGCAGCTTGGTTGTAGCGGTGAACACCGGGGAGCTGTTTTTT. The chain links TRBV5-1 to TRBJ2-2; possibly TRBD2 for D (6 bases). Per germline, CDR1 SGHRS and CDR2 YFSETQ. Trimming left V 0 bases short and J 1 base short, with 10 bases between. This CDR3 has 16 residues.

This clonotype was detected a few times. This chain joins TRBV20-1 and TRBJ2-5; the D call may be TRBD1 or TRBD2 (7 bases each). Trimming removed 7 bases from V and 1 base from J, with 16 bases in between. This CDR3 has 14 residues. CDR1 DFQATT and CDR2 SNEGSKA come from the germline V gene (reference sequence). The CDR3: CSGQRDSVQETQYF. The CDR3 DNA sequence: TGCAGTGGGCAGCGGGACAGCGTCCAAGAGACCCAGTACTTC.

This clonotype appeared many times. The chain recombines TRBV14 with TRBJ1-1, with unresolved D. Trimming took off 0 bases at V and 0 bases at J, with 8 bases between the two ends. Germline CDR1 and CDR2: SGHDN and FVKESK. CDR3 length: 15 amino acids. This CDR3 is CASSQEARMNTEAFF. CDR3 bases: TGTGCCAGCAGCCAAGAGGCCCGCATGAACACTGAAGCTTTCTTT.

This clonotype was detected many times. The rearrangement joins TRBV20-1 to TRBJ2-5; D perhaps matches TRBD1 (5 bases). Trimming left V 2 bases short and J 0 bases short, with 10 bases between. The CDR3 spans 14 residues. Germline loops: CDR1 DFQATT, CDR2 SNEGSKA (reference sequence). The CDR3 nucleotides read TGCAGTGCTAGATACGGCAGGGACCAAGAGACCCAGTACTTC. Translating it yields CSARYGRDQETQYF.

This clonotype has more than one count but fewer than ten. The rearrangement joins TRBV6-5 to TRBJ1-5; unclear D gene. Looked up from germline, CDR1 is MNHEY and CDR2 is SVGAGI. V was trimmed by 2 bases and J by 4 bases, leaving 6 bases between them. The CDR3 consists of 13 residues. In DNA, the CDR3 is TGTGCCAGCAGTTACAACTTTAATCAGCCCCAGCATTTT. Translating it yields CASSYNFNQPQHF.

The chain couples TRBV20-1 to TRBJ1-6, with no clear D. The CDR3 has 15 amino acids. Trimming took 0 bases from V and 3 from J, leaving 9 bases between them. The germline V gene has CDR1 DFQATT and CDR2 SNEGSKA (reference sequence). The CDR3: CSARDPINYNSPLHF. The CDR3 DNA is TGCAGTGCTAGAGATCCGATTAACTATAATTCACCCCTCCACTTT.

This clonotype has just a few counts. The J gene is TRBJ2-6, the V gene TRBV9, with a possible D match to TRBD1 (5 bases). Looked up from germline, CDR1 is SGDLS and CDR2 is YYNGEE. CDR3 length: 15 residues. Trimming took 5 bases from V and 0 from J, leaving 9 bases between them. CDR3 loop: CASRWQGSGANVLTF. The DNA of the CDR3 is TGTGCCAGCAGGTGGCAGGGCTCTGGGGCCAACGTCCTGACTTTC.

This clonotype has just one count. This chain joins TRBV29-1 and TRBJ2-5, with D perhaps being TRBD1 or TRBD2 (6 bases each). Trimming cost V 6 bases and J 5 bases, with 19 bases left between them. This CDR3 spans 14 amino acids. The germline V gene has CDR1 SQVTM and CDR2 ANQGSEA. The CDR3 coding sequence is TGCAGCGTGGGAAACGGAGGGACACTGGAGACCCAGTACTTC. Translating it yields CSVGNGGTLETQYF.

CDR3 residues: CASSPPGQGEKLFF. CDR3 DNA sequence: TGCGCCAGCAGTCCCCCGGGACAGGGGGAAAAACTGTTTTTT. The V gene is TRBV10-2, the J gene TRBJ1-4, with 10 bases lining up with TRBD1. This CDR3 has 14 amino acids. V was pared by 5 bases and J by 8 bases, with 5 bases of the junction left unmatched. CDR1 is WSHSY, CDR2 SAAADI, per germline.

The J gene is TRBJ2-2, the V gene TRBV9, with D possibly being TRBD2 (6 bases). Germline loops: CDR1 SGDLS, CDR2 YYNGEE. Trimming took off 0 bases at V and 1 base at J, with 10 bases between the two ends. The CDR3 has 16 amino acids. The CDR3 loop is CASSVGGGMNTGELFF. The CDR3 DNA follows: TGTGCCAGCAGCGTAGGGGGCGGGATGAACACCGGGGAGCTGTTTTTT. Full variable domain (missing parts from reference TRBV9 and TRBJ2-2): DSGVTQTPKHLITATGQRVTLRCSPRSGDLSVYWYQQSLDQGLQFLIQYYNGEERAKGNILERFSAQQFPDLHSELNLSSLELGDSALYFCASSVGGGMNTGELFFGEGSRLTVL.

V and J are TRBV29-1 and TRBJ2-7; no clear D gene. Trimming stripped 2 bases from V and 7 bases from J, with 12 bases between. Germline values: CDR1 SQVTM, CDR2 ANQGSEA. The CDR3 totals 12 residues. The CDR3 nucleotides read TGCAGCGTTGAACTCAGTGATGGGGAGCAGTACTTC. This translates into CSVELSDGEQYF.

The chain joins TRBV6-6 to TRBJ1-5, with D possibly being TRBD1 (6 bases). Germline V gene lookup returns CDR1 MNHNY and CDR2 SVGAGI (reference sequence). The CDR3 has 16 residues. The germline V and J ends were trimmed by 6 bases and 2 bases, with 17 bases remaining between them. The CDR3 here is CASRGGLAIGNQPQHF. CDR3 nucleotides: TGTGCCAGCAGGGGGGGCCTAGCTATAGGCAATCAGCCCCAGCATTTT.